These T cell receptor beta chains were read from a single sample in a study of human T cells and chemical hapten exposure. In TCRdb, the RACE reads were re-called with MiXCR into one record per CDR3 protein. The table records roughly 84,000 distinct CDR3 sequences, more than 9% of them present only once. Sequenced here: whole blood, sampled in connection with sensitization to the hapten diphenylcyclopropenone (DPC). Receptors were obtained from a woman aged 45-65 years with alopecia areata. Some clones in this sample may be carry-over from other donors' samples. The CDR3 runs from the conserved cysteine through the conserved F or W. A D gene is named only where the DNA matches it firmly. The size of a clone is reported for some rows only, either as once, few or many, or as a class for expanded clones.

length,V,size,J,D,CDR3,DNA
14,TRBV11-2,many,TRBJ2-1,-,CASSYIRGNNEQFF,TGTGCCAGCAGCTACATCAGGGGCAACAATGAGCAGTTCTTC
15,TRBV5-1,many,TRBJ2-7,TRBD2,CASSLVTSGSNEQYF,TGCGCCAGCAGCTTGGTAACTAGCGGGAGCAACGAGCAGTACTTC
13,TRBV28,few,TRBJ2-7,-,CASSPSGPLEQYF,TGTGCCAGCAGTCCCAGTGGGCCCCTCGAGCAGTACTTC
12,TRBV13,few,TRBJ1-6,-,CASSLEGSPLHF,TGTGCCAGCAGCTTGGAGGGCTCACCCCTCCACTTT
11,TRBV29-1,few,TRBJ2-7,-,CSVEPPTEQYF,TGCAGCGTTGAACCCCCAACCGAGCAGTACTTC
15,TRBV18,many,TRBJ1-2,-,CASSPPLTGNYGYTF,TGTGCCAGCTCACCACCCTTGACGGGAAACTATGGCTACACCTTC
14,TRBV28,few,TRBJ1-2,TRBD1,CASNSLQGISGYTF,TGTGCCAGTAATTCGCTACAGGGGATCAGTGGCTACACCTTC
13,TRBV3-1,many,TRBJ2-2,-,CASSQRDTGELFF,TGTGCCAGCAGCCAACGGGACACCGGGGAGCTGTTTTTT
16,TRBV6-5,many,TRBJ1-2,-,CASSYSRGRASYGYTF,TGTGCCAGCAGTTACTCGAGGGGCAGGGCGAGCTATGGCTACACCTTC
14,TRBV19,-,TRBJ2-3,TRBD2,CASKKAGRTDTQYF,TGTGCCAGTAAAAAAGCGGGACGCACAGATACGCAGTATTTT
15,TRBV20-1,many,TRBJ2-5,-,CSARARRSAAETQYF,TGCAGTGCTAGAGCTCGTCGCTCGGCAGCGGAGACCCAGTACTTC
15,TRBV2,many,TRBJ2-1,-,CASRGSGGLYNEQFF,TGTGCCAGCAGGGGCTCTGGCGGACTCTACAATGAGCAGTTCTTC
14,TRBV20-1,few,TRBJ2-7,TRBD1,CSARDRTGTYEQYF,TGCAGTGCTAGAGATCGGACAGGGACCTACGAGCAGTACTTC
16,TRBV5-5,-,TRBJ1-2,-,CASSAQSGAANYGYTF,TGTGCCAGCAGCGCCCAGTCAGGGGCGGCTAACTATGGCTACACCTTC
17,TRBV7-2,many,TRBJ2-1,-,CASSLGGRAAGYNEQFF,TGTGCCAGCAGCTTAGGAGGGCGGGCAGCAGGTTACAATGAGCAGTTCTTC
23,TRBV27,many,TRBJ2-3,TRBD2,CASSFFAASGRARTSGGTDTQYF,TGTGCCAGCAGTTTTTTTGCCGCTAGCGGGAGGGCCCGCACATCGGGAGGCACAGATACGCAGTATTTT
16,TRBV12-3/TRBV12-4,few,TRBJ1-6,-,CASSLSSSGNSSPLHF,TGTGCCAGCAGTTTGTCTAGTTCCGGCAATTCTTCACCCCTCCACTTT
11,TRBV7-9,many,TRBJ2-1,-,CASSFRNEQFF,TGTGCCAGCAGCTTCCGGAATGAGCAGTTCTTC
16,TRBV19,many,TRBJ1-4,TRBD1,CASSITPGQGREKLFF,TGTGCCAGTAGTATCACCCCGGGACAGGGGAGGGAAAAACTGTTTTTT
15,TRBV20-1,many,TRBJ1-4,TRBD1,CSARETGTGVEKLFF,TGCAGTGCTAGAGAGACCGGGACAGGGGTTGAAAAACTGTTTTTT
15,TRBV9,many,TRBJ2-6,-,CASSVQSSGANVLTF,TGTGCCAGCAGCGTACAAAGCTCTGGGGCCAACGTCCTGACTTTC
12,TRBV6-1,many,TRBJ1-1,-,CASRQQVAEAFF,TGTGCCAGCAGGCAACAGGTCGCTGAAGCTTTCTTT
14,TRBV5-4,-,TRBJ2-5,-,CASSIAGGEETQYF,TGTGCCAGCAGCATAGCCGGGGGCGAAGAGACCCAGTACTTC